This is a list of T cell receptor beta chains from one sample in a study of shared clonotypes between healthy human individuals. TCRdb keeps only in-frame clones here, not all; method: immunoSEQ multiplex PCR. The sample contains nearly 2 million clones, just under 95% of which appear only once. The sample consisted of naive CD8+ T cells sorted from blood. The receptors originated from a man between 18 and 35 years old in good health. Both conserved end residues are trimmed from each CDR3. Each record gives: clone size, J gene, V gene, CDR3 protein. Clone size is stated in some rows and not others, as once, few, many or a class when expanded.

.	TRBJ2-7	TRBV30	AWSVLGDEQY
.	TRBJ2-7	TRBV15	ATSREGVSYEQY
.	TRBJ1-1	TRBV29-1	SVEERWGMNTEAF
.	TRBJ2-5	TRBV2	ASRGTVGGQETQY
.	TRBJ2-6	TRBV13	ASSSGGSGANVLT
.	TRBJ1-1	TRBV7-9	ASSEQNTEAF
.	TRBJ2-3	TRBV5-4	ASSPGTSGSTDTQY
.	TRBJ2-1	TRBV6-1	ASWTPYAYNEQF
few	TRBJ2-7	TRBV15	ATSREGSAYEQY
.	TRBJ2-7	TRBV9	ASSVGGSGYEQY
.	TRBJ2-7	TRBV4-1	ASSQDPGSYEQY
few	TRBJ1-2	TRBV10-2	ASRGTAWSNYGYT
.	TRBJ2-3	TRBV29-1	SVEERSSGQDTQY
.	TRBJ1-2	TRBV10-3	AISRDDRNYGYT
.	TRBJ2-7	TRBV30	AWSVGSYSYEQY
.	TRBJ2-3	TRBV19	ASSPGTSGTDTQY
.	TRBJ2-1	TRBV6-5	ASTPDGFHYNEQF
.	TRBJ2-1	TRBV11-2	ASSFLAGGSYNEQF
.	TRBJ1-1	TRBV27	ASRLLTGEGGAF
.	TRBJ2-2	TRBV9	ASSDRTGNTGELF
.	TRBJ2-5	TRBV7-9	ASSAQTGGRETQY
.	TRBJ2-3	TRBV9	ASSVYGAGDTQY
.	TRBJ1-1	TRBV7-6	ASSLWSGEGTEAF
.	TRBJ2-1	TRBV4-3	ASSQDRTDYNEQF
once	TRBJ2-6	TRBV7-7	ASSLGPGANVLT
.	TRBJ1-1	TRBV27	ASGWGEGTEAF
.	TRBJ1-5	TRBV6-6	ASRSDLTGANQPQH
.	TRBJ2-5	TRBV7-6	ASSPGGDGETQY
once	TRBJ1-1	TRBV9	ASSAGTGEFEAF
few	TRBJ1-2	TRBV28	ASRPSSTADGYT
.	TRBJ1-5	TRBV6-5	ASSSLTGAGQPQH
once	TRBJ1-2	TRBV30	AWEDVNYGYT
once	TRBJ1-2	TRBV4-1	ASSQEFLTGSYYGYT